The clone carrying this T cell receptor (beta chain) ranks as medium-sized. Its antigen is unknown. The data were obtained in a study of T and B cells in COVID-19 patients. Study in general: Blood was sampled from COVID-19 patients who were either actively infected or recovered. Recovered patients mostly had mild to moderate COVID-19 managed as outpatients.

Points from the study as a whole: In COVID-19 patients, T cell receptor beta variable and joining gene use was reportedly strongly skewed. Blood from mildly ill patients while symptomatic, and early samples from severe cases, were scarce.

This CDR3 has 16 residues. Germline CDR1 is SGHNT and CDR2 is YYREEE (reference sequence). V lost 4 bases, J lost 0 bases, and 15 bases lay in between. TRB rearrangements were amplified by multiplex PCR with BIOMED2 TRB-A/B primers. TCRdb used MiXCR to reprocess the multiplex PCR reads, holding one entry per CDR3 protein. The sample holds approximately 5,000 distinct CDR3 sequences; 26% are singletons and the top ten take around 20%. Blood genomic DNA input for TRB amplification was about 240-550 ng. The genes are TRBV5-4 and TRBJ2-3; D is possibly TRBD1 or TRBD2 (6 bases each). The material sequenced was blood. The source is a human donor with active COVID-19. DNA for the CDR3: TGTGCCAGCAGCCAGCCCGAGGGGGGCAGCACAGATACGCAGTATTTT. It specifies CASSQPEGGSTDTQYF.